Below, 8 T cell receptor beta chains from the same sample are listed, as sequenced in a study of post-analysis software for immune sequencing data. General observations from the study: Patients showed TRBV5-6, TRBV5-1 and TRBV20-1 among roughly 5 TRBV segments more frequent than in controls.

Unique molecular identifiers featured in each of the TCR beta cDNA libraries. TCRdb recomputed calls from the PCR reads with MiXCR, one row per CDR3 protein. This table holds 600,000 to 750,000 distinct CDR3 sequences, 55% to 60% found once. Their cognate antigens are unknown. Material for sequencing was blood. The receptors here all came from a girl aged 2 to 9 with multiple sclerosis.

The sample holds a few counts of this clonotype. The rearrangement uses TRBV6-2 or TRBV6-3 and TRBJ2-3; 13 bases map to TRBD2. V was pared by 2 bases and J by 1 base, with 0 bases of the junction left unmatched. The CDR3 spans 16 residues. The germline CDR1 and CDR2 sequences are MNHEY and SVGEGT. The chain's CDR3 is CASSYGLAGGTDTQYF. In nucleotides, the CDR3 is TGTGCCAGCAGTTACGGACTAGCGGGGGGCACAGATACGCAGTATTTT.

The chain couples TRBV20-1 to TRBJ2-1, with 13 nucleotides matching TRBD2. Germline-derived CDR1 and CDR2 are DFQATT and SNEGSKA (reference sequence). This CDR3 is 17 amino acids long. V lost 5 bases, J lost 12 bases, and 19 bases stayed unmatched. Here the CDR3 reads CSADPRGPGLAGSGQFF. The CDR3, as DNA: TGCAGTGCTGATCCCCGGGGACCGGGACTAGCGGGATCCGGGCAGTTCTTC.

This clonotype was detected only a few times. The chain carries TRBV12-5 and TRBJ2-3, with TRBD2 identical over 9 bases. There are 19 residues in the CDR3. Looked up from germline, CDR1 is LGHNT and CDR2 is FRNRAP. Unmatched junction bases numbered 19, after V lost 4 bases and J lost 5 bases. The CDR3 nucleotides read TGTGCTAGTGGTTCGCTCCCCGGTTCGGTAGCGGGAGCTTTAGATACGCAGTATTTT. Translating gives CASGSLPGSVAGALDTQYF.

The chain joins TRBV6-5 to TRBJ1-2; D gene ambiguous. CDR1 is MNHEY and CDR2 is SVGAGI in the germline V gene. V lost 4 bases to trimming and J lost 4 bases, with 13 bases between them. The CDR3 runs to 14 residues. CDR3 region: CASSSPFGPYGYTF. CDR3 in DNA: TGTGCCAGCAGTTCCCCATTCGGACCCTATGGCTACACCTTC.

Comment on this clonotype: Mismatch with germline at one junction end may stem from a read error. The V and J genes are TRBV12-3 or TRBV12-4 and TRBJ2-1; 7 positions match TRBD1. This CDR3 has 18 residues. The DNA for the CDR3 is TGTGCCAGCAGCCGATACGAGACAGGGAAAGTATCCTACAATGAGCAGTGCTTC. Its translation is CASSRYETGKVSYNEQCF.

In this sample, this clonotype turned up a few times. The germline gene is not matched at one end of the junction; a read error may be the cause. The chain is built from TRBV29-1 and TRBJ2-5, with D perhaps TRBD1 or TRBD2 (5 bases each). CDR3 length equals 14 residues. Per germline, CDR1 SQVTM and CDR2 ANQGSEA. CDR3 bases: TGCAGCGTCGGAAGGCCCGGGGACCAAGAGACTCAGTACTTC. Its translation is CSVGRPGDQETQYF.

The chain employs TRBV7-2 and TRBJ2-1; 9 bases line up with TRBD1. V dropped 6 bases and J dropped 8; count of bases not matched to a gene: 11. Germline V gives CDR1 SGHTA, CDR2 FQGNSA. The CDR3 has 15 amino acids. The CDR3 loop reads CASSPGTGFDHEQFF. For the CDR3, the DNA is TGTGCCAGCAGTCCCGGGACAGGGTTTGACCATGAGCAGTTCTTC.

The chain is built from TRBV7-9 and TRBJ2-7; D is unclear. The CDR3 is 14 amino acids. Per the germline V gene, CDR1 is SEHNR and CDR2 is FQNEAQ (reference sequence). Trimming removed 1 base from V and 6 bases from J, with 13 bases in between. The CDR3, as DNA: TGTGCCAGCAGCTTAGTCGAGTTTCCAGCCGAGCAGTACTTC. Translation: CASSLVEFPAEQYF.